This paragraph reports one T cell receptor (beta chain). Its binding antigen is unknown. Base qualities are not at hand, and no much larger clone is one base apart. Whole blood was collected in K2EDTA tubes by collaborating institutions according to the institutions' own protocols. For TCRbeta analysis, collaborators shipped samples in one of three forms: frozen whole blood, isolated PBMCs, or DNA extracted from either of those sample types. The germline V gene encodes CDR1 MNHNS and CDR2 SASEGT. V drops 3 bases and J drops 2 bases, leaving 11 bases in between. The CDR3 contains 15 residues, cysteine and phenylalanine counted. Just CDR3 DNA is preserved here, 45 bases in frame from base 1. TCRbeta CDR3 regions were amplified from genomic DNA using the immunoSEQ Assay, a bias-controlled multiplex PCR. The original pipeline was this. The number of nucleated cells in each sample was estimated from the amplification of reference gene primers within the assay. Sequence reads were collapsed and filtered to measure the absolute abundance of every unique TCRbeta CDR3 rearrangement. For each sample, productive Simpson clonality was calculated by taking the square root of Simpson's diversity index across productive rearrangements. TCRdb mirrors the immuneACCESS table, restricted to in-frame sequences. Some clones are absent from its copies; in checked studies, under half trace to an unresolved V gene, and the reason for the others is unknown. The V and J calls and clone size were taken over from that table, and D and trimming were inferred from the DNA. The sample table records about 200,000 clones; over 70% of these occur just once. The ten largest clones capture 4.5% to 7% of the sample.

The sample comes from a study of blood T cell repertoires in COVID-19 (dated by TCRdb to 2020 to 2021). Study-level background: Samples from collaborators originated in the United States, Italy and Spain and spanned both the acute and convalescent phases of COVID-19. Where HLA class I and class II types were available, the types were taken from metadata supplied by the sample provider, not from assay-based typing. The material from the prospective study consisted of cDNA or gDNA derived from T cells, B-cell-depleted T cells, or PBMCs. Nearly every sample came with metadata listing a de-identified subject ID, COVID-19 status, age in years and sex. Subjects who had been exposed to COVID-19, were actively infected with it, or had recovered from it provided the deeply sampled blood TCRbeta repertoires that made up the dataset. The samples were drawn from the first 160 participants of the ongoing ImmuneRACE study and from 1,200 or so subjects provided by 6 global collaborators. The repertoires were released in a freely available public database meant as a resource for research on the immune response to SARS-CoV-2. Beyond this particular receptor, the publication reports: How much clinical and demographic metadata was included differed by source and by participant, and the metadata was provided uncurated.

This sequence uses TRBV6-1 and TRBJ1-5; no D segment can be confidently identified. The sequence was obtained from an older woman with acute or convalescent COVID-19. The sequenced sample was peripheral blood. The DNA is as follows: TGTGCCAGCAGTGAGGTCGGTTCTGGCAATCAGCCCCAGCATTTT. Protein translation: CASSEVGSGNQPQHF.